This note documents a single TCR beta chain sequence. This record belongs to a study of blood T cell repertoires in COVID-19. V lost 0 bases, J lost 12 bases, and 13 bases lay in between. CDR1 SGHNT and CDR2 YYREEE come from the germline V gene (reference sequence). This CDR3 has 14 residues. Sequencing used immunoSEQ multiplex PCR; TCRdb keeps in-frame clones, though not all of them. The sample has roughly 120,000 clones; approximately 87% are singletons. The specimen was peripheral blood. The genes are TRBV5-4 and TRBJ1-6, with TRBD1 as a possible D gene (5 bases). The TCR was taken from a man aged 25 to 45 with acute or convalescent COVID-19. For the CDR3, the DNA is TGTGCCAGCAGCTTGGAGTGGGGGGTCGAACCCCTCCACTTT. Its translation: CASSLEWGVEPLHF.